This T cell receptor (beta chain) comes out of a study of T cells after yellow fever vaccination. As for the study in general: Fractions low in cell number were prepared with SMART-Seq v4 Ultra Low Input. The study's findings and limits: Weaker, the secondary response had a peak occurring faster, on day 5 versus 15. At about 97% for CD4 and over 80% for CD8, most primary-vaccination clones showed up again after the booster. FACS-sorted repertoires could harbor abundant contaminating bulk-population clonotypes.

Via MiXCR, TCRdb re-called the 5' RACE reads, giving one row per CDR3 protein. The table has over 110,000 distinct CDR3 sequences, 7.7% seen once. Per the germline V gene, CDR1 is SGHNT and CDR2 is YYREEE (reference sequence). The V end lost 3 bases, the J end lost 5 bases, and 13 bases lay between the germline ends. The CDR3 consists of 14 residues. Of note for this clonotype: Its target is not known.

The clonotype was recovered from a man younger than 40 who received the YFV17D yellow fever vaccine. The genes are TRBV5-4 and TRBJ2-3; a weak D match, TRBD2 (6 bases). Sequences were derived from CD4+ T cells sorted from PBMCs, sampled 5 days after the yellow fever booster vaccination. The CDR3 region has the DNA TGTGCCAGCAGCTCCCGGGAGAACCTAGATACGCAGTATTTT. It codes for CASSSRENLDTQYF. Combining the CDR3 with reference TRBV5-4 and TRBJ2-3 gives the whole variable domain ETGVTQSPTHLIKTRGQQVTLRCSSQSGHNTVSWYQQALGQGPQFIFQYYREEENGRGNFPPRFSGLQFPNYSSELNVNALELDDSALYLCASSSRENLDTQYFGPGTRLTVL.